Presented here are 22 T cell receptor beta chains from one specimen sequenced in a study of response to subunit inactivated influenza vaccine (dated by TCRdb to about 2018). The library was produced with RT-PCR. Sequencer: Illumina HiSeq 2500. TCRdb reran the public reads through fastp at Q25 and MiXCR, keeping productive beta chains. Every distinct CDR3 protein forms one entry, paired with its most common genes and DNA. The sample table lists roughly 760,000 distinct CDR3 sequences, around 21% of them with a count of one. The ten largest clones capture 10% to 13% of the sample. Sequenced here: PBMCs from blood, sampled 4 to 6 days after vaccination. These receptors originate from a man aged 45-60 years who received an inactivated influenza vaccine. Donor details come from another sample of the same person, matched by shared clones.

The CDR3 reads CASRGHGEVSYNEQFF. CDR3 sequence (DNA): TGTGCCAGCAGGGGACATGGAGAAGTCTCCTACAATGAGCAGTTCTTC. The V and J genes are TRBV28 and TRBJ2-1, with a possible D match to TRBD1 (6 bases). The V end was cut by 6 bases, the J end by 0 bases, with 15 bases between. Germline V gene sequence: CDR1 MDHEN, CDR2 SYDVKM. This CDR3 has 16 amino acids.

CDR3 coding DNA: TGTGCCAGCCAGGAATCATCTAGCGCATCCTACAATGAGCAGTTCTTC. Its translation is CASQESSSASYNEQFF. The chain has TRBV25-1 and TRBJ2-1, with D maybe TRBD2 (6 bases). V was clipped by 8 bases and J by 1 base, with 18 bases between them. CDR1 and CDR2 from the germline V gene are MGHDK and SYGVNS. This CDR3 has 16 amino acids.

The chain uses TRBV4-2 and TRBJ2-5, with TRBD2 as a possible D gene (6 bases). Germline CDR1 is LGHNA and CDR2 is YNFKEQ. There are 14 residues in the CDR3. The V and J ends lost 0 bases and 3 bases respectively, with 8 bases between them. The CDR3 is CASSQEGLEETQYF. CDR3 bases: TGTGCCAGCAGCCAAGAGGGACTGGAAGAGACCCAGTACTTC.

The chain recombines TRBV6-6 with TRBJ1-1; D is unclear. V lost 10 bases and J lost 1, with 13 bases in between. The CDR3 spans 13 residues. In germline, CDR1 is MNHNY, CDR2 SVGAGI (reference sequence). In nucleotides, the CDR3 is TGTGCCACTGAAGGGTTCACGAACACTGAAGCTTTCTTT. Translation gives CATEGFTNTEAFF.

The chain couples TRBV29-1 to TRBJ1-2; D gene ambiguous. Germline V gene lookup returns CDR1 SQVTM and CDR2 ANQGSEA. Trimming took 5 bases from V and 3 from J, leaving 13 bases between them. CDR3 length equals 13 residues. This chain's CDR3 is CSVRWVMDYGYTF. The CDR3 DNA sequence: TGCAGCGTTCGGTGGGTTATGGACTATGGCTACACCTTC.

The V call is TRBV12-3 or TRBV12-4, the J call TRBJ2-5; possible D gene TRBD2, 6 bases. Between the trimmed V and J ends, which lost 8 bases and 5 bases, there was a span of 18 bases. This CDR3 is built from 14 residues. CDR3 coding DNA: TGTGCCAGCGGGGAAGCCGGGGGTAGGGAGACCCAGTACTTC. Its translation is CASGEAGGRETQYF.

The chain joins TRBV28 to TRBJ1-1; 9 bases match TRBD1. The V gene's germline CDR1 is MDHEN and CDR2 SYDVKM. The CDR3 is 16 amino acids. Trimming at V came to 4 bases and at J to 0 bases, leaving 6 bases not matched to a gene. The CDR3 protein is CASSSPGQGMNTEAFF. DNA for the CDR3: TGTGCCAGCAGTTCCCCGGGACAGGGAATGAACACTGAAGCTTTCTTT. Filled out from reference TRBV28 and TRBJ1-1, the complete variable domain reads DVKVTQSSRYLVKRTGEKVFLECVQDMDHENMFWYRQDPGLGLRLIYFSYDVKMKEKGDIPEGYSVSREKKERFSLILESASTNQTSMYLCASSSPGQGMNTEAFFGQGTRLTVV.

This clonotype was detected only a few times. This chain links TRBV5-1 with TRBJ2-7; 8 nucleotides match TRBD1. The trim removed 4 bases at V and 3 bases at J, leaving 15 bases unmatched. CDR1 and CDR2 from the germline V gene are SGHRS and YFSETQ. The CDR3 is 17 amino acids. The CDR3: CASSRHAGLDRVYEQYF. The CDR3 DNA follows: TGCGCCAGCAGCCGGCACGCGGGATTGGACAGGGTCTACGAGCAGTACTTC.

This clonotype was seen only a few times. The gene calls are TRBV12-3 or TRBV12-4 and TRBJ1-3; D uncertain. The CDR3 has 13 residues. V lost 4 bases and J 4 bases, leaving 8 bases between the germline ends. The CDR3 bases are TGTGCCAGCAGTTCGGGGAGGGGAAACACCATATATTTT. It specifies CASSSGRGNTIYF.

The V gene is TRBV15, the J gene TRBJ1-2; the match to TRBD1 covers 10 bases. V lost 1 base, J lost 4 bases, and 3 bases stayed unmatched. This CDR3 spans 15 amino acids. CDR1 and CDR2 (germline): LNHNV, YYDKDF (reference sequence). The CDR3 nucleotides read TGTGCCACCAGCAGAGGGACAGGGGGAGGCTATGGCTACACCTTC. Its translation: CATSRGTGGGYGYTF.

This clonotype was counted ten times or more. CDR3 nucleotides: TGTGCCAGCAGCCAAGATTCCCATTTTCGCCGGAGCGGGGTCACAGATACGCAGTATTTT. This codes for CASSQDSHFRRSGVTDTQYF. The chain recombines TRBV3-1 with TRBJ2-3; 7 nucleotides line up with TRBD2. Germline V CDR1 and CDR2: LGHDT, YNNKEL (reference sequence). Trimming took 0 bases from V and 2 from J; bases not matched to a gene: 17. The CDR3 consists of 20 residues.

This clonotype was picked up many times. The chain links TRBV3-1 to TRBJ2-7; D is unresolved. Germline CDR1 is LGHDT and CDR2 is YNNKEL (reference sequence). V was trimmed by 1 base and J by 3 bases, leaving 4 bases between them. This CDR3 is 12 amino acids long. The CDR3 DNA follows: TGTGCCAGCAGCCAAGTTGTCTACGAGCAGTACTTC. Encoded protein: CASSQVVYEQYF.

V and J are TRBV20-1 and TRBJ1-1; D is undetermined. The CDR3 spans 13 residues. Germline V lookup: CDR1 DFQATT, CDR2 SNEGSKA (reference sequence). The ends were cut back, 0 bases at V and 2 bases at J, with 7 bases in the middle. The CDR3 loop reads CSARDLKNTEAFF. CDR3 DNA: TGCAGTGCTAGAGATCTGAAAAACACTGAAGCTTTCTTT.

The rearrangement uses TRBV18 and TRBJ2-3, with D possibly matching TRBD2 (5 bases). In germline, CDR1 is KGHSH, CDR2 LQKENI. V was cut by 5 bases and J by 2 bases, with 14 bases left in between. The CDR3 spans 15 residues. The CDR3 sequence is CASSSGGPNTDTQYF. The CDR3 DNA is TGTGCCAGCTCAAGTGGCGGGCCAAACACAGATACGCAGTATTTT.

The rearrangement links TRBV11-2 to TRBJ2-3; D may be TRBD2 (6 bases). CDR3 size: 18 residues. V dropped 0 bases and J dropped 2 bases, with 18 bases sitting between them. Germline CDR1 is SGHAT and CDR2 is FQNNGV. The CDR3 bases are TGTGCCAGCAGCTTAGATTTCTGGGGGGACGCATTCACAGATACGCAGTATTTT. Translated, it gives CASSLDFWGDAFTDTQYF.

This clonotype has more than one count but fewer than ten. The chain carries TRBV4-2 and TRBJ1-2, with 9 bases fitting TRBD1. The CDR3 contains 15 residues. V lost 0 bases to trimming and J lost 5 bases; unmatched junction nucleotides: 4. Germline CDR1 LGHNA, CDR2 YNFKEQ. The DNA of the CDR3 is TGTGCCAGCAGCCAAGATATGGGACAGGGTTATGGCTACACCTTC. Amino acids: CASSQDMGQGYGYTF.

This clonotype showed up many times. The J gene is TRBJ1-2, the V gene TRBV12-3 or TRBV12-4, with D unresolved. V was trimmed by 0 bases and J by 4 bases, leaving 3 bases between them. CDR3 size: 12 residues. In DNA form, the CDR3 reads TGTGCCAGCAGTTTAGCGTCCTATGGCTACACCTTC. Translating gives CASSLASYGYTF.

In the case of this clonotype: At one end the junction does not follow the germline gene, possibly because of a read error. This rearrangement joins TRBV19 to TRBJ1-1; TRBD1 matches at 7 bases. Germline CDR1 is LNHDA and CDR2 is SQIVND (reference sequence). This CDR3 has 16 amino acids. CDR3 sequence (DNA): TGTACCAGTAGTAACACCCCGGGGACAGCGAACACTGAAGCTTTCTTT. It translates to CTSSNTPGTANTEAFF.

The genes are TRBV7-2 and TRBJ2-5, with TRBD1 as a possible D gene (6 bases). The CDR3 consists of 15 residues. Trimming took off 0 bases at V and 5 bases at J, with 13 bases between the two ends. Germline lookup yields CDR1 SGHTA and CDR2 FQGNSA. CDR3 in DNA: TGTGCCAGCAGCTTAGCGAACAGGGTGTCCGAGACCCAGTACTTC. Translation gives CASSLANRVSETQYF.

This clonotype was seen many times. This chain connects TRBV29-1 to TRBJ1-1; TRBD1 aligns across 8 bases. CDR1 and CDR2 from the germline V gene are SQVTM and ANQGSEA. V lost 6 bases to trimming and J lost 4 bases; unmatched junction nucleotides: 7. The CDR3 consists of 13 residues. The CDR3 region has the DNA TGCAGCGTCGACAGGGGTGGAGGCACTGAAGCTTTCTTT. Its protein product is CSVDRGGGTEAFF.

This clonotype has just a few counts. V and J are TRBV11-2 and TRBJ2-5; the match to TRBD1 covers 10 bases. With 3 bases clipped from V and 1 base from J, the junction kept 8 bases outside the gene matches. CDR1 is SGHAT and CDR2 is FQNNGV in the germline V gene. The CDR3 length is 17 residues. CDR3 DNA: TGTGCCAGCAGCTTCAACCGGGACAGGGGATTCCAAGAGACCCAGTACTTC. Its translation is CASSFNRDRGFQETQYF.

This clonotype was seen only a few times. The J gene is TRBJ2-5, the V gene TRBV9; D perhaps matches TRBD1 (7 bases). The CDR3 loop spans 14 amino acids. V gave up 3 bases and J gave up 5 bases, with 14 bases separating them. From germline, CDR1 is SGDLS and CDR2 YYNGEE. CDR3 residues: CASSATGRKETQYF. The CDR3 DNA sequence: TGTGCCAGCAGCGCGACAGGGAGGAAGGAGACCCAGTACTTC.